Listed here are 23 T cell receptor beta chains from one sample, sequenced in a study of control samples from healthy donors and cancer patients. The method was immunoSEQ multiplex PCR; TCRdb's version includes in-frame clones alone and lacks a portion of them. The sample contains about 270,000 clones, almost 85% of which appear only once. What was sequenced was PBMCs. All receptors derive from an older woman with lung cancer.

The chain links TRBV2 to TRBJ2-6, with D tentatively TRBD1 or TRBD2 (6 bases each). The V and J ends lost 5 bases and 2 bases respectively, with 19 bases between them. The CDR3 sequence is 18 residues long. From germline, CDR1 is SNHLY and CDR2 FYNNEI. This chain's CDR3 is CASSKVGGRGAGANVLTF. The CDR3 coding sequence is TGTGCCAGCAGTAAGGTGGGGGGCCGAGGCGCTGGGGCCAACGTCCTGACTTTC.

CDR3 bases: TGTGCCAGCAGCCGGGTAGCGGGGCGGACTGAAGCTTTCTTT. This sequence encodes CASSRVAGRTEAFF. The chain has TRBV3-1 (or the pseudogene TRBV3-2) and TRBJ1-1, with a possible D match to TRBD1 (5 bases). The germline CDR1 and CDR2 sequences are LGHDT and YNNKEL (reference sequence). There are 14 residues in the CDR3. The V gene lost 4 bases and the J gene lost 5 bases, with 14 bases spanning the gap.

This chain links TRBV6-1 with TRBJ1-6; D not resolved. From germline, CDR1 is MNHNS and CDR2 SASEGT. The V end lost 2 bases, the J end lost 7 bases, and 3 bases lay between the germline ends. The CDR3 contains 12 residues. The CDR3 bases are TGTGCCAGCAGTGAATACAATTCACCCCTCCACTTT. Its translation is CASSEYNSPLHF.

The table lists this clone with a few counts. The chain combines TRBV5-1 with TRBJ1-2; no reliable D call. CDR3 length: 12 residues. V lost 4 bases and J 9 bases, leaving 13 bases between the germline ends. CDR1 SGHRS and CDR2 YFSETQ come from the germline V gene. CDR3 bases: TGCGCCAGCAGCATTCGAACAGAGAGCTACACCTTC. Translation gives CASSIRTESYTF.

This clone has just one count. The CDR3: CASSIDADNQPQHF. The CDR3 coding sequence is TGTGCCAGTAGTATAGACGCGGACAATCAGCCCCAGCATTTT. The V gene is TRBV19, the J gene TRBJ1-5; D uncertain. This CDR3 has 14 amino acids. V was trimmed by 0 bases and J by 3 bases, leaving 6 bases between them. CDR1 is LNHDA, CDR2 SQIVND, per germline (reference sequence).

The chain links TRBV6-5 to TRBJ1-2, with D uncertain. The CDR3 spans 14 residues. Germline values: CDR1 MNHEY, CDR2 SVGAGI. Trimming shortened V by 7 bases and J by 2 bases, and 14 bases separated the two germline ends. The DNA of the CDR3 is TGTGCCAGCACCCGACCGGACGAGAACTATGGCTACACCTTC. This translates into CASTRPDENYGYTF.

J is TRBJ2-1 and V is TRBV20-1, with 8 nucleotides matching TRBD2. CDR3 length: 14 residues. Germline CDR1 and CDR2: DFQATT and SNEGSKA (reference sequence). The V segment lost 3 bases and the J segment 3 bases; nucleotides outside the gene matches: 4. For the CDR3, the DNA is TGCAGTGCTAGTCGGGGGGGAAGCTACAATGAGCAGTTCTTC. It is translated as CSASRGGSYNEQFF.

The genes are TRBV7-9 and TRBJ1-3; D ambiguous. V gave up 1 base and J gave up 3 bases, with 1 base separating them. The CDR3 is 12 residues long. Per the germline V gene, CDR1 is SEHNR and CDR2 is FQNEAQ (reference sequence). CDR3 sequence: CASSLVGNTIYF. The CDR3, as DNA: TGTGCCAGCAGCTTAGTTGGAAACACCATATATTTT.

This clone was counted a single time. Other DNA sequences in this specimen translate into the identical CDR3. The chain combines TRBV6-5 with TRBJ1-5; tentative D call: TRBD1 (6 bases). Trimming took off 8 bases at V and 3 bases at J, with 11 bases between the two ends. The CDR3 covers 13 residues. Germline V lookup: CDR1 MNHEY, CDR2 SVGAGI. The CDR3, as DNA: TGTGCCAGCCGGGGGGGCCCCAATCAGCCCCAGCATTTT. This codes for CASRGGPNQPQHF.

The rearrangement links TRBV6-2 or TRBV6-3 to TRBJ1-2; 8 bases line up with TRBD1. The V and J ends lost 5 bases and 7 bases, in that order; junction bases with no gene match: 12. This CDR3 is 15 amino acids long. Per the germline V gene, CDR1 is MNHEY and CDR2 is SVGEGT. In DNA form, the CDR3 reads TGTGCCAGCAGTACCCTGCACAGGGGGTCGCGTGGCTACACCTTC. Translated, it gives CASSTLHRGSRGYTF.

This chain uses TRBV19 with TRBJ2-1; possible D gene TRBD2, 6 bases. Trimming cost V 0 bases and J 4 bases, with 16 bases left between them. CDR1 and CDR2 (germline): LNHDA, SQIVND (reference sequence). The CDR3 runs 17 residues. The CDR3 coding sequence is TGTGCCAGTAGTATAGATATGGGGGGAGTTGCTTACAATGAGCAGTTCTTC. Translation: CASSIDMGGVAYNEQFF.

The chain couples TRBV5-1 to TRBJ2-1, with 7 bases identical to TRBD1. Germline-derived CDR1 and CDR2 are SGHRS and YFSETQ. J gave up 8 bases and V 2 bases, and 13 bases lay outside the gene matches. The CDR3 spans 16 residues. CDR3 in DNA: TGCGCCAGCAGCTTTATGGGCCCACCTACAGGGGATGAGCAGTTCTTC. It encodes CASSFMGPPTGDEQFF.

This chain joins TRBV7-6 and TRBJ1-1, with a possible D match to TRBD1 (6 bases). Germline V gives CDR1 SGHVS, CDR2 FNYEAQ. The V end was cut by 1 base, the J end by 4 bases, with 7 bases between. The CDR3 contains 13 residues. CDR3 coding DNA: TGTGCCAGCAGCTTAGAACAGGGCACTGAAGCTTTCTTT. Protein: CASSLEQGTEAFF.

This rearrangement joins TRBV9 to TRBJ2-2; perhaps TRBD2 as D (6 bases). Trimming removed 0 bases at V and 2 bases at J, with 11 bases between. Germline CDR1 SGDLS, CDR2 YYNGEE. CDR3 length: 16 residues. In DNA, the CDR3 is TGTGCCAGCAGCGTAGACCCAGGGACTAACACCGGGGAGCTGTTTTTT. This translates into CASSVDPGTNTGELFF.

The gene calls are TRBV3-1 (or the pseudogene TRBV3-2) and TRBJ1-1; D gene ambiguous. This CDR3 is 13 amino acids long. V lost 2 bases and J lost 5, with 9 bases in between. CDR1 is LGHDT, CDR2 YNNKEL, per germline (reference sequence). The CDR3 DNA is TGTGCCAGCAGCCAACGGACGATAACTGAAGCTTTCTTT. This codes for CASSQRTITEAFF.

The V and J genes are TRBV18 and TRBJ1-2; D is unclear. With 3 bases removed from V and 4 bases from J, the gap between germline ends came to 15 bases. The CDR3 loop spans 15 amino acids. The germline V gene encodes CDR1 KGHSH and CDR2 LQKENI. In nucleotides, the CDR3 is TGTGCCAGCTCACCGGGTCCGGGCACCCTCTATGGCTACACCTTC. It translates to CASSPGPGTLYGYTF.

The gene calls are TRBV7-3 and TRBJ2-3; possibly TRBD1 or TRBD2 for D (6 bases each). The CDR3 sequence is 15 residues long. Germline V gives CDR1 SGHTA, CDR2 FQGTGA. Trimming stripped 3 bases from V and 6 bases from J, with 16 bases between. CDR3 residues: CASSFSRGPRDTQYF. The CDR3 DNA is TGTGCCAGCAGCTTCTCACGGGGGCCCCGGGATACGCAGTATTTT. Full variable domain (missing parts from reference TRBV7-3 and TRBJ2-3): GAGVSQTPSNKVTEKGKYVELRCDPISGHTALYWYRQSLGQGPEFLIYFQGTGAADDSGLPNDRFFAVRPEGSVSTLKIQRTERGDSAVYLCASSFSRGPRDTQYFGPGTRLTVL.

For the CDR3, the DNA is TGCGCCAGCAGCTTGGGCCCGCCAACTAATGAAAAACTGTTTTTT. The encoded protein is CASSLGPPTNEKLFF. The chain recombines TRBV5-1 with TRBJ1-4; no clear D. This CDR3 spans 15 amino acids. Germline assignment: CDR1 SGHRS and CDR2 YFSETQ. V was cut by 0 bases and J by 0 bases, with 6 bases left in between. The whole variable domain, filled in from reference TRBV5-1 and TRBJ1-4, reads KAGVTQTPRYLIKTRGQQVTLSCSPISGHRSVSWYQQTPGQGLQFLFEYFSETQRNKGNFPGRFSGRQFSNSRSEMNVSTLELGDSALYLCASSLGPPTNEKLFFGSGTQLSVL.

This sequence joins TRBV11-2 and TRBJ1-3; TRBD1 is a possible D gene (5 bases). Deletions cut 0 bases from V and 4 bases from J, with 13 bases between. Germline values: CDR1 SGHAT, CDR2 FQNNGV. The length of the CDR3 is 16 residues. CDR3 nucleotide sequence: TGTGCCAGCAGCTTAGATGTCGGGGCGGCGGGAAACACCATATATTTT. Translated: CASSLDVGAAGNTIYF.

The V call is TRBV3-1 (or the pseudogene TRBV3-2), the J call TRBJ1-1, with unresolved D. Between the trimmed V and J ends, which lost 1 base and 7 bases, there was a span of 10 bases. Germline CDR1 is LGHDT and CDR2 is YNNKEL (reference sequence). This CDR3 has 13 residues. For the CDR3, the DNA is TGTGCCAGCAGCCAAGCTGGTAGGCTTGAAGCTTTCTTT. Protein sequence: CASSQAGRLEAFF.

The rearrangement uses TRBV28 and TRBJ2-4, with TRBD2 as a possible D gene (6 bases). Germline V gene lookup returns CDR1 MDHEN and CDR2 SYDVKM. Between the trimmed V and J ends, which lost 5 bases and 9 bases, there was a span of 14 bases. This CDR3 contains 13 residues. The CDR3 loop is CASSASDLSIQYF. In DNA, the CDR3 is TGTGCCAGCAGTGCTAGCGACCTAAGCATTCAGTACTTC.

DNA for the CDR3: TGTGCCAGCTCACCACGGTTCTTTAGCAACAATAACTATGGCTACACCTTC. The encoded protein is CASSPRFFSNNNYGYTF. The rearrangement links TRBV18 to TRBJ1-2; D gene uncertain. Per the germline V gene, CDR1 is KGHSH and CDR2 is LQKENI. Trimming left V 1 base short and J 1 base short, with 16 bases between. The CDR3 covers 17 residues. Together with reference TRBV18 and TRBJ1-2, the CDR3 gives the full variable domain: NAGVMQNPRHLVRRRGQEARLRCSPMKGHSHVYWYRQLPEEGLKFMVYLQKENIIDESGMPKERFSAEFPKEGPSILRIQQVVRGDSAAYFCASSPRFFSNNNYGYTFGSGTRLTVV.

DNA of the CDR3: TGCGCCAGCAGTGGGACTCTCAATGAGCAGTTCTTC. It is translated as CASSGTLNEQFF. This chain uses TRBV10-1 with TRBJ2-1; maybe TRBD2 (5 bases). CDR3 length: 12 amino acids. Trimming pared 4 bases from V and 6 bases from J, leaving 7 bases between. CDR1 and CDR2 from the germline V gene are WNHNN and SYGVQD (reference sequence).